This T cell receptor (beta chain) was sequenced during a study of blood T cell repertoires in COVID-19. Study as a whole: Sources were T cells, B-cell-depleted T cells, or PBMCs; the material itself was cDNA or gDNA.

Germline V gene lookup returns CDR1 MDHEN and CDR2 SYDVKM. V lost 6 bases and J lost 1; bases outside the gene matches: 1. This CDR3 comprises 15 residues. Measured with immunoSEQ multiplex PCR; TCRdb has only the in-frame clones, and not every one. The repertoire holds 35,000 to 40,000 clones, with over 75% as singletons. The chain recombines TRBV28 with TRBJ1-5, with 12 bases identical to TRBD1. The source of this sequence is a man aged 60 to 69 with active COVID-19. Sequencing was carried out using peripheral blood. DNA of the CDR3: TGTGCCAGCAGGGGGACAGGGGGCAGCAATCAGCCCCAGCATTTT. Translation gives CASRGTGGSNQPQHF.